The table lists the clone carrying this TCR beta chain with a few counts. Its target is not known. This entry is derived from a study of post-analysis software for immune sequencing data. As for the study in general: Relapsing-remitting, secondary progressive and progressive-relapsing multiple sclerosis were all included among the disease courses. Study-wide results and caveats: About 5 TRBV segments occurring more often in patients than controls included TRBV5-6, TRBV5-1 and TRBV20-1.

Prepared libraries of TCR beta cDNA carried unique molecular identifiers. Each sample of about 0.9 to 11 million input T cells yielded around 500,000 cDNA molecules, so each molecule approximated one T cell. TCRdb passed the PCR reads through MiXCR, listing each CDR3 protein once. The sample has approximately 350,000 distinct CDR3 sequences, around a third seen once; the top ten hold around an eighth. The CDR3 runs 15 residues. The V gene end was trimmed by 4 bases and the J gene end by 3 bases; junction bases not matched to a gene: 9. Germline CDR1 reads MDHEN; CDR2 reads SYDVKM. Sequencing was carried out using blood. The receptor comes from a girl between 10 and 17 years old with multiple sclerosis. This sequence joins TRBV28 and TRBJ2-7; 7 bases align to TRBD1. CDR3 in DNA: TGTGCCAGCAGTTCGTCCGGGACAGCACTCTACGAGCAGTACTTC. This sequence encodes CASSSSGTALYEQYF. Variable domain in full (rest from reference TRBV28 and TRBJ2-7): DVKVTQSSRYLVKRTGEKVFLECVQDMDHENMFWYRQDPGLGLRLIYFSYDVKMKEKGDIPEGYSVSREKKERFSLILESASTNQTSMYLCASSSSGTALYEQYFGPGTRLTVT.